These T cell receptor beta chains were read from a single sample in a study of PD-1 blockade in classical Hodgkin lymphoma. Clones were read by immunoSEQ multiplex PCR, and TCRdb kept only the in-frame ones, dropping some. Altogether 34,000 or so clones are present, approximately 85% being singletons, with the ten largest covering about a sixth. Sequenced here: peripheral blood mononuclear cells (PBMCs), sampled before the fourth cycle of nivolumab. The source is a human donor with classical Hodgkin lymphoma. Each CDR3 is given with its conserved first and last residue. D genes are given only for firm matches. Clone size is shown for a subset of rows, as once, few, many or a class of expanded clone.

d_gene	j_gene	v_gene	abundance	CDR3nt	CDR3aa
-	TRBJ1-2	TRBV6-5	-	TGTGCCAGCCGTCCGGGAGGAGGCTATGGCTACACCTTC	CASRPGGGYGYTF
TRBD2	TRBJ2-1	TRBV19	-	TGTGCCACCAAAGGGACTAGCGGGAGCCTAGTACCCCTCCATGAGCAGTTCTTC	CATKGTSGSLVPLHEQFF
-	TRBJ2-7	TRBV27	-	TGTGCCAGCAGTTTACAGGGGCCCTCCTACGAGCAGTACTTC	CASSLQGPSYEQYF
-	TRBJ2-7	TRBV18	-	TGTGCCAGCTCACCCGGACTTCCCTACGAGCAGTACTTC	CASSPGLPYEQYF
-	TRBJ1-2	TRBV29-1	-	TGCAGCGTTGGGACGTTCGAAAGCTATGGCTACACCTTC	CSVGTFESYGYTF
-	TRBJ2-2	TRBV18	-	TGTGCCAGCTCGCCACAACTCCAGGGTACCGGGGAGCTGTTTTTT	CASSPQLQGTGELFF
-	TRBJ1-1	TRBV19	-	TGTGCCAGTATCGACAGAACTGAAGCTTTCTTT	CASIDRTEAFF
-	TRBJ1-1	TRBV18	once	TGTGCCAGCTCACCTGGACAGCCGTACACTGAAGCTTTCTTT	CASSPGQPYTEAFF
TRBD2	TRBJ2-5	TRBV28	-	TGTGCCACTAGCGGGGGGGCCTGGGAGACCCAGTACTTC	CATSGGAWETQYF
-	TRBJ2-7	TRBV7-8	-	TGTGCCAGCAGCTTAGTTGCACGGCCAATCCCTTCCTACGAGCAGTACTTC	CASSLVARPIPSYEQYF
TRBD2	TRBJ2-2	TRBV9	-	TGTGCCAGCAGCACCACTAGCGGGAAAGACACCGGGGAGCTGTTTTTT	CASSTTSGKDTGELFF
TRBD2	TRBJ2-3	TRBV11-3	-	TGTGCCAGCAGCTTAGGGGCCATAGCGGGGTCTGGCACAGATACGCAGTATTTT	CASSLGAIAGSGTDTQYF
TRBD1	TRBJ2-2	TRBV9	-	TGTGCCAGCAGTCACCGGGACAGCCTCACCGGGGAGCTGTTTTTT	CASSHRDSLTGELFF
-	TRBJ1-1	TRBV30	few	TGTGCCTGGAGTGGGACAGCTAACACTGAAGCTTTCTTT	CAWSGTANTEAFF
-	TRBJ1-2	TRBV7-6	-	TGTGCCAGCAGCTTAACTCCTAACTATGGCTACACCTTC	CASSLTPNYGYTF
TRBD2	TRBJ2-7	TRBV25-1	-	TGTGCCAGCGGCCGCCCCTTGGGAATCGAGCGGGAGTCGGAGGAGCAGTACTTC	CASGRPLGIERESEEQYF
TRBD1	TRBJ2-3	TRBV10-3	once	TGTGCCATCACTCAGGACAGGGACCGAACAGATACGCAGTATTTT	CAITQDRDRTDTQYF
TRBD1	TRBJ2-7	TRBV29-1	few	TGCAGCGTAGTTCCGGGACAGGCCCTCTACGAGCAGTACTTC	CSVVPGQALYEQYF
TRBD2	TRBJ2-5	TRBV10-3	-	TGTGCCAGCCACCCGGGACTAGCGGGCCTAAAACAAGAGACCCAGTACTTC	CASHPGLAGLKQETQYF
-	TRBJ1-1	TRBV11-2	-	TGTGCCAGCAGCTTTTCTAAGGTTCCTTTTTTTTCCCCCTTCGCGATGGCTTTCTTT	CASSFSKVPFFSPFAMAFF
TRBD1	TRBJ1-4	TRBV19	-	TGTGCCAGTAGCCGACAGGGGTCTACTGCAACTAATGAAAAACTGTTTTTT	CASSRQGSTATNEKLFF
-	TRBJ2-1	TRBV7-2	-	TGTGCCAGCAGCTTAACCCCCATGCCGGGAGATGAGCAGTTCTTC	CASSLTPMPGDEQFF
TRBD1	TRBJ1-1	TRBV6-6	-	TGTGCCAGTTACGACAGGGGCGTAGCTTTCTTT	CASYDRGVAFF
-	TRBJ1-2	TRBV7-8	-	TGTGCCAGCAGCCACGGAAACTATGGCTACACCTTC	CASSHGNYGYTF
TRBD2	TRBJ2-2	TRBV7-2	-	TGTGCCAGCAACGGCCAGACTAGCGGGAGGGCCTTCGGGGAGCTGTTTTTT	CASNGQTSGRAFGELFF
-	TRBJ2-1	TRBV13	-	TGTGCCAGCAGCCCCTCCCGAGGCTACAATGAGCAGTTCTTC	CASSPSRGYNEQFF
-	TRBJ1-3	TRBV5-1	-	TGCGCCAGCAGCTTGGCCGGGCCCGGCTCTGGAAACACCATATATTTT	CASSLAGPGSGNTIYF
-	TRBJ1-1	TRBV28	-	TGTGCCAGCAGTTTAGAGAGGGCGGGCACTGAAGCTTTCTTT	CASSLERAGTEAFF
-	TRBJ2-7	TRBV6-6	-	TGTGCCAGCAGCCTCGACAGCTACGAGCAGTACTTC	CASSLDSYEQYF
-	TRBJ2-7	TRBV9	few	TGTGCCAGCAGCGCGGGGTATTTCGGCGAGCAGTACTTC	CASSAGYFGEQYF
-	TRBJ1-1	TRBV5-4	-	TGTGCCAGCAGCTCCGCGTCTAACACTGAAGCTTTCTTT	CASSSASNTEAFF
-	TRBJ2-2	TRBV5-6	-	TGTGCCAGCAGCTGGGGTTCACAGGGACTGACCGGGGAGCTGTTTTTT	CASSWGSQGLTGELFF
-	TRBJ2-4	TRBV13	few	TGTGCCAGCAGCTTAGGGGGGGAAAACATTCAGTACTTC	CASSLGGENIQYF
TRBD1	TRBJ1-3	TRBV9	-	TGTGCCAGCACCAGGACAGGGACCGGAAACACCATATATTTT	CASTRTGTGNTIYF
TRBD1	TRBJ2-7	TRBV28	-	TGTGCCAGCAGTTTATCGTGGACAGGGGTTTACGAGCAGTACTTC	CASSLSWTGVYEQYF
TRBD1	TRBJ2-5	TRBV5-1	-	TGCGCCAGCAGCTTCCGGGACAGGGATGTAGAGACCCAGTACTTC	CASSFRDRDVETQYF
-	TRBJ1-2	TRBV10-3	-	TGTGCCATCAGTGATGGAGGAGCCTATTCCTATGGCTACACCTTC	CAISDGGAYSYGYTF
-	TRBJ2-3	TRBV20-1	-	TGCAGTGCCGCCCGGTGGGAAACGCAGTATTTT	CSAARWETQYF
-	TRBJ2-1	TRBV29-1	-	TGCAGCGTTGACCTAGCCTTGGGCTCCTACAATGAGCAGTTCTTC	CSVDLALGSYNEQFF
TRBD2	TRBJ2-7	TRBV7-8	-	TGTGCCAGCAGACGGACTAGCGGGGGAGAGTCCTACGAGCAGTACTTC	CASRRTSGGESYEQYF
-	TRBJ2-2	TRBV14	few	TGTGCCAGCAGATTAGCGGTGAACACCGGGGAGCTGTTTTTT	CASRLAVNTGELFF
-	TRBJ2-1	TRBV4-3	-	TGCGCCAGCAGCCAAAAGGTTCAAGCGACCAAGCAGTTCTTC	CASSQKVQATKQFF
-	TRBJ2-2	TRBV9	-	TGTGCCAGCAGCGTAGAGGGGATAGACACCGGGGAGCTGTTTTTT	CASSVEGIDTGELFF
TRBD2	TRBJ2-1	TRBV19	few	TGTGCCAGTAGTACTCCGGGACTAGCGGGGTACAATGAGCAGTTCTTC	CASSTPGLAGYNEQFF
-	TRBJ1-3	TRBV30	-	TGTGCCTGGAGGTTAGGCAGGGGAAGAGGAAACACCATATATTTT	CAWRLGRGRGNTIYF